The rows below give T cell receptor beta chains drawn from one sample of a study of Ad26.COV2.S vaccination and SARS-CoV-2 variants. The method was immunoSEQ multiplex PCR; TCRdb's version includes in-frame clones alone and lacks a portion of them. This table has about 680,000 clones, around 89% appearing once. The sample was peripheral blood, taken in a trial of Ad26.COV2.S vaccine versus placebo. Receptors were obtained from a person aged 18-60 years who received the Ad26.COV2.S COVID-19 vaccine or a placebo. Both conserved end residues are part of each CDR3. The order of the fields is D gene, J gene, V gene, clone size, CDR3 protein, CDR3 DNA. The D gene is left open where the match is weak. Expanded clones are given a class, and other clones once, few, many or no size at all.

-	TRBJ1-6	TRBV5-5	-	CASSLDRRLVVPLHF	TGTGCCAGCAGCTTGGACCGACGTTTAGTTGTACCCCTCCACTTT
-	TRBJ2-3	TRBV6-5	-	CASSRDGRTDTQYF	TGTGCCAGCAGCCGGGACGGACGCACAGATACGCAGTATTTT
-	TRBJ2-7	TRBV5-1	-	CASSLGGLPSYEQYF	TGCGCCAGCAGCTTGGGAGGGCTCCCCTCCTACGAGCAGTACTTC
-	TRBJ1-1	TRBV9	-	CASGQGASNTEAFF	TGTGCCAGCGGACAAGGGGCCTCCAACACTGAAGCTTTCTTT
-	TRBJ2-7	TRBV24-1	-	CATSDFRSEQYF	TGTGCCACCAGTGATTTCCGGAGTGAGCAGTACTTC
-	TRBJ1-5	TRBV27	-	CASSSRVSNQPQHF	TGTGCCAGCAGTTCCAGGGTAAGCAATCAGCCCCAGCATTTT
-	TRBJ2-2	TRBV5-1	few	CASSQWGSMSAAGELFF	TGCGCCAGCAGCCAATGGGGGTCAATGTCCGCGGCCGGGGAGCTGTTTTTT
-	TRBJ2-5	TRBV27	few	CASSLNGVLTQYF	TGTGCCAGCAGTTTAAATGGGGTTTTGACCCAGTACTTC
TRBD2	TRBJ2-3	TRBV5-4	-	CASSLGLAGTDTQYF	TGTGCCAGCAGCCTAGGACTAGCGGGCACAGATACGCAGTATTTT
TRBD1	TRBJ1-6	TRBV6-5	-	CASSYRDRGNSPLHF	TGTGCCAGCAGTTACCGGGACAGGGGTAATTCACCCCTCCACTTT
TRBD2	TRBJ2-3	TRBV25-1	-	CASSESGGVSDTQYF	TGTGCCAGCAGTGAATCTGGGGGGGTTTCAGATACGCAGTATTTT
TRBD1	TRBJ2-2	TRBV27	-	CASSLGQAVGELFF	TGTGCCAGCAGTTTGGGACAGGCAGTCGGGGAGCTGTTTTTT
TRBD1	TRBJ2-5	TRBV5-1	-	CASSFLQGEQETQYF	TGCGCCAGCAGCTTCCTTCAGGGGGAACAAGAGACCCAGTACTTC
-	TRBJ1-1	TRBV28	-	CASSLRVVTEAFF	TGTGCCAGCAGTTTAAGGGTTGTCACTGAAGCTTTCTTT
-	TRBJ2-3	TRBV13	-	CASSLGLGDTQYF	TGTGCCAGCAGCTTAGGCCTCGGGGATACGCAGTATTTT
-	TRBJ2-2	TRBV6-1	few	CASSEELALAGRNTGELFF	TGTGCCAGCAGTGAAGAATTGGCGTTGGCGGGCCGGAACACCGGGGAGCTGTTTTTT
-	TRBJ2-5	TRBV4-2	-	CASSQVWGQGRQETQYF	TGTGCCAGCAGCCAAGTATGGGGGCAGGGAAGGCAAGAGACCCAGTACTTC
TRBD2	TRBJ2-6	TRBV27	-	CASRLAVASGANVLTF	TGTGCCAGCAGGCTAGCGGTAGCCTCTGGGGCCAACGTCCTGACTTTC
-	TRBJ2-3	TRBV18	-	CASSPPFDTQYF	TGTGCCAGCTCGCCCCCTTTCGATACGCAGTATTTT
-	TRBJ1-3	TRBV4-3	-	CASSQFGPSTIYF	TGCGCCAGCAGCCAATTTGGACCCTCCACCATATATTTT
-	TRBJ2-2	TRBV5-1	few	CASSLVGAGELFF	TGCGCCAGCAGCTTGGTTGGGGCCGGGGAGCTGTTTTTT
-	TRBJ2-3	TRBV11-2	once	CASSLGQKDTQYF	TGTGCCAGCAGCTTAGGACAGAAAGATACGCAGTATTTT
-	TRBJ2-7	TRBV27	-	CASSPAPGWGQYEQYF	TGTGCCAGCAGTCCCGCCCCAGGATGGGGCCAGTACGAGCAGTACTTC
-	TRBJ1-2	TRBV2	-	CASSADSGSLGYGYTF	TGTGCCAGCAGTGCCGACAGCGGGTCGCTAGGCTATGGCTACACCTTC
TRBD1	TRBJ2-3	TRBV2	-	CASSNLQGSTDTQYF	TGTGCCAGCAGCAACCTACAGGGGTCCACAGATACGCAGTATTTT
-	TRBJ1-2	TRBV12-3/TRBV12-4	once	CASSERRGNGYTF	TGTGCCAGCAGTGAACGAAGGGGAAATGGCTACACCTTC
-	TRBJ2-2	TRBV11-2	-	CASSSKWGGTGELFF	TGTGCCAGCAGCTCAAAGTGGGGAGGAACCGGGGAGCTGTTTTTT
-	TRBJ1-2	TRBV27	-	CASSLSWASYGYTF	TGTGCCAGCAGTTTATCGTGGGCGTCCTATGGCTACACCTTC
-	TRBJ2-3	TRBV30	-	CAWSVGGQGPQYF	TGTGCCTGGAGTGTAGGCGGCCAGGGCCCGCAGTATTTT
-	TRBJ2-3	TRBV10-3	-	CAISGNGHSTDTQYF	TGTGCCATCAGTGGAAACGGACATAGCACAGATACGCAGTATTTT
TRBD1	TRBJ2-7	TRBV5-6	once	CASSFGTGNRYEQYF	TGTGCCAGCAGCTTTGGGACAGGGAATAGGTACGAGCAGTACTTC
-	TRBJ2-3	TRBV29-1	-	CSVEGAYGESTDTQYF	TGCAGCGTTGAAGGGGCCTACGGGGAGAGCACAGATACGCAGTATTTT
-	TRBJ1-3	TRBV19	-	CASSIELSDAGNTIYF	TGTGCCAGTAGTATTGAATTATCGGACGCTGGAAACACCATATATTTT
-	TRBJ1-2	TRBV29-1	-	CSVEDLGGLNYGYTF	TGCAGCGTTGAAGATCTAGGGGGTCTCAACTATGGCTACACCTTC
TRBD1	TRBJ1-1	TRBV7-2	-	CASSFRGGNTEAFF	TGTGCCAGCAGCTTCAGGGGGGGGAACACTGAAGCTTTCTTT
-	TRBJ1-3	TRBV12-3/TRBV12-4	few	CASSSGDENTIYF	TGTGCCAGCAGTTCGGGAGATGAAAACACCATATATTTT
-	TRBJ1-5	TRBV6-5	-	CASSYAASGDQPQHF	TGTGCCAGCAGTTACGCGGCGTCAGGGGACCAGCCCCAGCATTTT
-	TRBJ2-1	TRBV24-1	once	CATGRDSEQFF	TGTGCCACCGGCCGGGACTCTGAGCAGTTCTTC
-	TRBJ2-2	TRBV24-1	-	CATSDRRVDLLSGPGELFF	TGTGCCACCAGTGATCGGAGAGTCGACCTCTTATCGGGTCCCGGGGAGCTGTTTTTT